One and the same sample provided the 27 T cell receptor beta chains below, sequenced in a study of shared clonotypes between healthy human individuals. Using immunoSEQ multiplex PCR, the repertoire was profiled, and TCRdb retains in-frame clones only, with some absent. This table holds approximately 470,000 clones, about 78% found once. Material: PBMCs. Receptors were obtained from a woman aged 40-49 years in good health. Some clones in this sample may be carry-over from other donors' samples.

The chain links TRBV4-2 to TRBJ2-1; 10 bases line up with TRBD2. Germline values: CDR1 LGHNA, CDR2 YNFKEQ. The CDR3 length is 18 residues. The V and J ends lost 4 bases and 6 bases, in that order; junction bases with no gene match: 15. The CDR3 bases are TGTGCCAGCAGCCCACGCGGATGGCTAGCGGGAGACGTCAATGAGCAGTTCTTC. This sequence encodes CASSPRGWLAGDVNEQFF.

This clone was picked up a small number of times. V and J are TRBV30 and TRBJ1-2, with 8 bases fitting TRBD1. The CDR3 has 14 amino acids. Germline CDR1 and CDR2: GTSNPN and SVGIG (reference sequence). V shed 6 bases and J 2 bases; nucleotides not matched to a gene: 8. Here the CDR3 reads CACRNRTGNYGYTF. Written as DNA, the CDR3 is TGTGCCTGCCGAAATCGGACAGGGAACTATGGCTACACCTTC.

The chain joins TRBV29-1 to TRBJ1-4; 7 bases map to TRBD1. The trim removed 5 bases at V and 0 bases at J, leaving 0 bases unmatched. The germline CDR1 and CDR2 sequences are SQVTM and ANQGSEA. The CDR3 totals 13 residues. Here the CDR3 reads CSVQGATNEKLFF. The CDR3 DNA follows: TGCAGCGTTCAGGGGGCAACTAATGAAAAACTGTTTTTT.

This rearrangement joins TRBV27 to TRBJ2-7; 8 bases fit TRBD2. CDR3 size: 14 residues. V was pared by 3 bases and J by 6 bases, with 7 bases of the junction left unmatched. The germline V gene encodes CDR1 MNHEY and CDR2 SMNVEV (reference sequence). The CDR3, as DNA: TGTGCCAGCAGTTTCTCTGCGGGAGGTTCCGAGCAGTACTTC. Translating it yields CASSFSAGGSEQYF.

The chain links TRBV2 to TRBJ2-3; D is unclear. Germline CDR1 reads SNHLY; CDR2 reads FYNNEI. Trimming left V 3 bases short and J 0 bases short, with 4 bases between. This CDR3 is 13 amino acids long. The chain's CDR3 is CASSDRSTDTQYF. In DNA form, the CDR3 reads TGTGCCAGCAGTGACAGAAGCACAGATACGCAGTATTTT.

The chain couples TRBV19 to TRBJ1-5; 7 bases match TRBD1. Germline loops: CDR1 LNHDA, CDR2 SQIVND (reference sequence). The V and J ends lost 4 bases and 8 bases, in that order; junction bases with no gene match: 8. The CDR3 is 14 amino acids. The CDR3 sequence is CASSTQGRKKPQHF. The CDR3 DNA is TGTGCCAGTAGTACACAGGGGAGGAAGAAGCCCCAGCATTTT.

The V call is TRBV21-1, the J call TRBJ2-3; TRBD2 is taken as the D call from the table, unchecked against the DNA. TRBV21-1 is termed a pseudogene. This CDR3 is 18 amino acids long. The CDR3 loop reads CASSKVLTSGPLTDTQYF. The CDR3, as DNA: TGTGCCAGCAGCAAAGTTCTTACTAGCGGGCCCCTCACAGATACGCAGTATTTT.

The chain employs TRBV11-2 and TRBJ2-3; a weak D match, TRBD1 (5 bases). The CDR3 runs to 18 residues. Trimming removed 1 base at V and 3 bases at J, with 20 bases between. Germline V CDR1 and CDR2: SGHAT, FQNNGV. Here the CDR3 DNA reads TGTGCCAGCAGCTTAGGATTTGAGGCAGGGCGAAGGACAGATACGCAGTATTTT. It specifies CASSLGFEAGRRTDTQYF.

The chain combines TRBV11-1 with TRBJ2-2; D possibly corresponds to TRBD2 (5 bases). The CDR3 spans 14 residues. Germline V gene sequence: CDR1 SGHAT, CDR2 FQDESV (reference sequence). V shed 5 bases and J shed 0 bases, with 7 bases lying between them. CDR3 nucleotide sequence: TGTGCCAGCAGCCCGGGAACGAACACCGGGGAGCTGTTTTTT. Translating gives CASSPGTNTGELFF.

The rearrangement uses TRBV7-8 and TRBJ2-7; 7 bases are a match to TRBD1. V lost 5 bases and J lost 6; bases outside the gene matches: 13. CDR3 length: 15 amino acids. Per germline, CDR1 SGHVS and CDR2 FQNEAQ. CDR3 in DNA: TGTGCCAGCAGCGTACAGGGGAGCCCTTTTAGCGAGCAGTACTTC. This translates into CASSVQGSPFSEQYF.

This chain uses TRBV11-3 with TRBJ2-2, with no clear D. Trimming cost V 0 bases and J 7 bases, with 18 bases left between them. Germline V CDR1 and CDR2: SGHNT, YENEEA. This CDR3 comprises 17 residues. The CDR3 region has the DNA TGTGCCAGCAGCTTAGAGGCAATTCCCTGGACCGTCGGGGAGCTGTTTTTT. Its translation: CASSLEAIPWTVGELFF. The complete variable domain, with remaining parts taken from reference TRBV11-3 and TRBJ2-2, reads EAGVVQSPRYKIIEKKQPVAFWCNPISGHNTLYWYLQNLGQGPELLIRYENEEAVDDSQLPKDRFSAERLKGVDSTLKIQPAELGDSAVYLCASSLEAIPWTVGELFFGEGSRLTVL.

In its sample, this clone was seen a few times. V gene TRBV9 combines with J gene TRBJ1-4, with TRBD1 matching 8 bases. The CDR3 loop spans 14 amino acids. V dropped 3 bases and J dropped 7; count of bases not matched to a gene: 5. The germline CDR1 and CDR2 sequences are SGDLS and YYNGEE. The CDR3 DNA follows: TGTGCCAGCAGCGACGGGACAGGCAGTGAAAAACTGTTTTTT. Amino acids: CASSDGTGSEKLFF.

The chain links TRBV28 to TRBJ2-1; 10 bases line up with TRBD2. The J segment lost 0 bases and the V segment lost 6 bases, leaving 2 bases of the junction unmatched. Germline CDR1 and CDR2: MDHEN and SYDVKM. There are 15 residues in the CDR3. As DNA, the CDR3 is TGTGCCAGCAGGGCTAGCGGGAGCTCCTACAATGAGCAGTTCTTC. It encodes CASRASGSSYNEQFF.

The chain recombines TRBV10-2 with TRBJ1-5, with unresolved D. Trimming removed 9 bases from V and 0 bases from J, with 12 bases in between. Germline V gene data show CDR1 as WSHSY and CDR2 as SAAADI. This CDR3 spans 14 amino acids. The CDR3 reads CASKPGASNQPQHF. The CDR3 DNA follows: TGCGCCAGTAAGCCGGGAGCTAGCAATCAGCCCCAGCATTTT.

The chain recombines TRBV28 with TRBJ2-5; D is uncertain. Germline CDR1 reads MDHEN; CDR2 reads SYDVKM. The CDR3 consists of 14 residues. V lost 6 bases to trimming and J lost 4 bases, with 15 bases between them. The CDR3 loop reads CASRAGGSRETQYF. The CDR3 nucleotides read TGTGCCAGCAGGGCCGGTGGCTCTCGAGAGACCCAGTACTTC.

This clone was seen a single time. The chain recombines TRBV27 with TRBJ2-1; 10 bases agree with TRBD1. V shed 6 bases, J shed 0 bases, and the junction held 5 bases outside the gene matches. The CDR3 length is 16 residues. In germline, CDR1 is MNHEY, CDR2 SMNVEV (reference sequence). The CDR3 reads CASSQTGGASYNEQFF. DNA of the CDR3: TGTGCCAGCAGCCAGACAGGGGGCGCCTCCTACAATGAGCAGTTCTTC.

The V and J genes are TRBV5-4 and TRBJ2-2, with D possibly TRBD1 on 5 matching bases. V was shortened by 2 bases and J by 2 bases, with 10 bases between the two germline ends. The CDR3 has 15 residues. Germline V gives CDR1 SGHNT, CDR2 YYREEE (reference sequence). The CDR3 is CASSLPTANTGELFF. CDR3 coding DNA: TGTGCCAGCAGCTTACCGACAGCCAACACCGGGGAGCTGTTTTTT.

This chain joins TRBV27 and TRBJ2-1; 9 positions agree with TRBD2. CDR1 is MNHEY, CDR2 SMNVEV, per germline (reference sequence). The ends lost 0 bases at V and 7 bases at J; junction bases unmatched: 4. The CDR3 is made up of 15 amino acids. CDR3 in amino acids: CASSLSRLAENEQFF. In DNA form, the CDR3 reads TGTGCCAGCAGTTTATCCAGACTAGCGGAAAATGAGCAGTTCTTC.

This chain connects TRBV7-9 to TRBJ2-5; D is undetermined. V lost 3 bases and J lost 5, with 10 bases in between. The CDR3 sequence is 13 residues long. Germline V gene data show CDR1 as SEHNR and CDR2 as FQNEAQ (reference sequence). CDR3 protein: CASSFKGAETQYF. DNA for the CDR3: TGTGCCAGCAGCTTCAAGGGCGCGGAGACCCAGTACTTC.

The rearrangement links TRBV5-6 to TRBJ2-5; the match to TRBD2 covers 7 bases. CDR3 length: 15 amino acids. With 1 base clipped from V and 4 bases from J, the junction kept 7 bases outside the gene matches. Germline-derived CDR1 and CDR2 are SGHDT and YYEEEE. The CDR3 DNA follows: TGTGCCAGCAGCTTGCGGCCAGCGGGAATAGAGACCCAGTACTTC. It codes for CASSLRPAGIETQYF. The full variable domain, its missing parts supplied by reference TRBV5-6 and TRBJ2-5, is DAGVTQSPTHLIKTRGQQVTLRCSPKSGHDTVSWYQQALGQGPQFIFQYYEEEERQRGNFPDRFSGHQFPNYSSELNVNALLLGDSALYLCASSLRPAGIETQYFGPGTRLLVL.

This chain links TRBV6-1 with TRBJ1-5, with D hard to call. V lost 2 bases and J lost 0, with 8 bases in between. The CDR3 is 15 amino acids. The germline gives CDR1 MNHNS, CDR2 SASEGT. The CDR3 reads CASSESTGSNQPQHF. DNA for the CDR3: TGTGCCAGCAGTGAATCGACGGGTAGCAATCAGCCCCAGCATTTT.

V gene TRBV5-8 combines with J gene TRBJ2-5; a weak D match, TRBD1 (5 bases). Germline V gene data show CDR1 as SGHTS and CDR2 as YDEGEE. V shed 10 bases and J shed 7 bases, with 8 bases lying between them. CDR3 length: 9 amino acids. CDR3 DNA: TGTGCCGGACAACGGACCCAGTACTTC. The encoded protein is CAGQRTQYF.

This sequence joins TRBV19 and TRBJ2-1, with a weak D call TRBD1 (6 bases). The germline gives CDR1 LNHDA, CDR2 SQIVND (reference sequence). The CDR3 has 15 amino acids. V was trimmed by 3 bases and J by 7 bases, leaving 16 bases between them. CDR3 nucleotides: TGTGCCAGTAGTATTGCCGCTGGGACACCTAATGAGCAGTTCTTC. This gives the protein CASSIAAGTPNEQFF.

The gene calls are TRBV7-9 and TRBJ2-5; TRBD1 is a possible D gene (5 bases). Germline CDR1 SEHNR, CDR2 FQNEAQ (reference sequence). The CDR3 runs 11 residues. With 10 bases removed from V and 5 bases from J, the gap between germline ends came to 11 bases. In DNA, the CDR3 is TGTGCCACGACAGTTTCGGAGACCCAGTACTTC. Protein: CATTVSETQYF.

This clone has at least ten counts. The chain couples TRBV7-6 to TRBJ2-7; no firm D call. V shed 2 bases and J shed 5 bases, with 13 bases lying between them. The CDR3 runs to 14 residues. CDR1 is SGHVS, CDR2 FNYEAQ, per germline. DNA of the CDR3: TGTGCCAGCAGCTTAAGCCGGTGGGCCCACGAGCAGTACTTC. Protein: CASSLSRWAHEQYF.

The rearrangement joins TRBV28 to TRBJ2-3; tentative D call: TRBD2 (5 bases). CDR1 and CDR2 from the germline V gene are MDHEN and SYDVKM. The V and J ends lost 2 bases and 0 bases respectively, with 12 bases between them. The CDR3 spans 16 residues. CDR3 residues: CASSLVAQTSTDTQYF. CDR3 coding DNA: TGTGCCAGCAGTTTAGTAGCGCAAACGAGCACAGATACGCAGTATTTT.

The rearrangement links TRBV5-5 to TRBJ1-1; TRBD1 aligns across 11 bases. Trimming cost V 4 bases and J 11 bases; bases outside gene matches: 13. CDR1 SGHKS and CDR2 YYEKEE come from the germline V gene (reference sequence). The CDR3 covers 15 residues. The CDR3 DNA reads TGTGCCAGCAGCGAAATGTCCGGGACAGGGGGATCGGCTTTCTTT. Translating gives CASSEMSGTGGSAFF.